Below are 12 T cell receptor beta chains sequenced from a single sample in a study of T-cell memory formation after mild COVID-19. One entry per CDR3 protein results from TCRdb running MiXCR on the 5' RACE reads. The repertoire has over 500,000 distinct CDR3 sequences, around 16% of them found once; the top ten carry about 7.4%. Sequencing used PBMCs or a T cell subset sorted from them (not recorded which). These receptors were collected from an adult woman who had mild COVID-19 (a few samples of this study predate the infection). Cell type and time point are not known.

In nucleotides, the CDR3 is TGCGCCAGCAGCCTATCGGGGGGGCCCCAGCATTTT. Protein product: CASSLSGGPQHF. This chain connects TRBV5-1 to TRBJ1-5, with a tentative D call TRBD1 (5 bases). The V gene lost 4 bases and the J gene lost 9 bases, with 11 bases spanning the gap. CDR1 and CDR2 from the germline V gene are SGHRS and YFSETQ. The CDR3 extends over 12 amino acids. The variable domain in full, with the rest retrieved from reference TRBV5-1 and TRBJ1-5, is KAGVTQTPRYLIKTRGQQVTLSCSPISGHRSVSWYQQTPGQGLQFLFEYFSETQRNKGNFPGRFSGRQFSNSRSEMNVSTLELGDSALYLCASSLSGGPQHFGDGTRLSIL.

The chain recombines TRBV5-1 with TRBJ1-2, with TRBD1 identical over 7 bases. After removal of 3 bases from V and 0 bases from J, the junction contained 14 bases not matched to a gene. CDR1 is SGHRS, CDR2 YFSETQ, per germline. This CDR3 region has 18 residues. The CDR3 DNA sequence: TGCGCCAGCAGCTCGCCCCTCGGGACAGACCAAACTAACTATGGCTACACCTTC. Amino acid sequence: CASSSPLGTDQTNYGYTF.

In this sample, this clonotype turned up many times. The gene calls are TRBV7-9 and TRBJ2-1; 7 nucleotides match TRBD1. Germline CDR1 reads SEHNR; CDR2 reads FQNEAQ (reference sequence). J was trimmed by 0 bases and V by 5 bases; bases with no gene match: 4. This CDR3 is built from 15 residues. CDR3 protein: CASSRTGSSYNEQFF. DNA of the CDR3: TGTGCCAGCAGCCGGACAGGAAGCTCCTACAATGAGCAGTTCTTC.

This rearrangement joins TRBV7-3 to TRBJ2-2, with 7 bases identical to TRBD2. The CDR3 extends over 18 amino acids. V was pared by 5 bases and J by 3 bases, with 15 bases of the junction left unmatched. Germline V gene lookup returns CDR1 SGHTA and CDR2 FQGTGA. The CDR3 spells CASSGMGLRARDTGELFF. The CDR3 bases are TGTGCCAGCAGCGGCATGGGACTAAGGGCGCGAGACACCGGGGAGCTGTTTTTT.

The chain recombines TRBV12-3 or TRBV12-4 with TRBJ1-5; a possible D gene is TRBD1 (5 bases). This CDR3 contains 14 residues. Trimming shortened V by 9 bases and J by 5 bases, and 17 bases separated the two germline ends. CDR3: CASAGAGPDQPQHF. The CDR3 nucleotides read TGTGCCAGTGCAGGAGCGGGGCCGGATCAGCCCCAGCATTTT.

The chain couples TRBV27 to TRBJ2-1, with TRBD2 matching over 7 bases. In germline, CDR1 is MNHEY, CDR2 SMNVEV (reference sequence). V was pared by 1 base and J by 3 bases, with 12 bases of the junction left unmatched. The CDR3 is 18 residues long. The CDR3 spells CASSLWGLSEGIYNEQFF. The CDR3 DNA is TGTGCCAGCAGTTTATGGGGACTATCCGAGGGGATCTACAATGAGCAGTTCTTC.

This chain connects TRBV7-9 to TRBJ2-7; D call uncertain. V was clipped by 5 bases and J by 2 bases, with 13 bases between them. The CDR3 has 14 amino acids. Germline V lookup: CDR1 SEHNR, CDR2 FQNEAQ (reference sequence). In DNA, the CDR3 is TGTGCCAGCAGCCAATCAGCGTTGACCTACGAGCAGTACTTC. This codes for CASSQSALTYEQYF.

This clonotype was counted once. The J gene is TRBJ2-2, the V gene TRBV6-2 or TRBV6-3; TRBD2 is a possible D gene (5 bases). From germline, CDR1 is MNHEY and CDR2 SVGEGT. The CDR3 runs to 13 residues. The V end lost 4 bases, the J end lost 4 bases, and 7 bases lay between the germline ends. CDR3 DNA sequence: TGTGCCAGCAGTTGGCGGGTCACCGGGGAGCTGTTTTTT. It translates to CASSWRVTGELFF.

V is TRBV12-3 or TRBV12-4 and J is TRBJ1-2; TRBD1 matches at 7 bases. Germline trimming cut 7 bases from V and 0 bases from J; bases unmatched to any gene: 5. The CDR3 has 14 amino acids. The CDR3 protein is CASTPGQANYGYTF. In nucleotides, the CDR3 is TGTGCCAGCACCCCAGGACAGGCTAACTATGGCTACACCTTC.

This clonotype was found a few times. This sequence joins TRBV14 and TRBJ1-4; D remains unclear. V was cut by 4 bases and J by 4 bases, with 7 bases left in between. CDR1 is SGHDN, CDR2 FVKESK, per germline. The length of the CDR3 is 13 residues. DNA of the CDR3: TGTGCCAGCAGCCCGTTATTTAATGAAAAACTGTTTTTT. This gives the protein CASSPLFNEKLFF.

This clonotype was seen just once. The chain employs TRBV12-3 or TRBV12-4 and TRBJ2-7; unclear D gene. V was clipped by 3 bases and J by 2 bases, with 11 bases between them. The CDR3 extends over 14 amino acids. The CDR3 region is CASSFTEIPYEQYF. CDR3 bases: TGTGCCAGCAGTTTTACGGAGATTCCCTACGAGCAGTACTTC.

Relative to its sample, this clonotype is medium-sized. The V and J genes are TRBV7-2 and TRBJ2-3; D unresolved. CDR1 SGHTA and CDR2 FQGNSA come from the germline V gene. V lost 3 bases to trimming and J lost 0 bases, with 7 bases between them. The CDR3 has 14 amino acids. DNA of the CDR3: TGTGCCAGCAGCTTTTGGGGTAGCACAGATACGCAGTATTTT. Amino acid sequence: CASSFWGSTDTQYF.